Listed here are 13 T cell receptor beta chains from one sample, sequenced in a study of radiotherapy plus CTLA-4 blockade in lung cancer (dated by TCRdb to 2016 to 2019). Library preparation employed the immunoSEQ multiplex PCR assay. In TCRdb, the immuneACCESS table is reduced to in-frame sequences with V and J assigned. These tables do not hold every clone; where another copy was compared, an unresolved V gene accounts for under half, and the others remain unexplained. Across this sample there are roughly 53,000 clones, with almost 85% seen only once. Approximately 4.8% of the sample is taken by the ten largest. The sequencing used peripheral blood, collected from a patient treated with radiotherapy plus ipilimumab. These receptors all come from a human donor with non-small cell lung cancer whose response to radiotherapy plus ipilimumab could not be evaluated.

This chain connects TRBV5-5 to TRBJ2-5; 7 positions agree with TRBD2. J lost 4 bases, V lost 6 bases, and 9 bases had no gene match. CDR3 length: 14 amino acids. Looked up from germline, CDR1 is SGHKS and CDR2 is YYEKEE (reference sequence). In nucleotides, the CDR3 is TGTGCCAGCATCTTCCCCGGGGGGAGAGAGACCCAGTACTTC. Residues: CASIFPGGRETQYF.

V gene TRBV6-6 combines with J gene TRBJ1-1, with 8 bases fitting TRBD1. Trimming removed 6 bases from V and 2 bases from J; junction bases left unmatched: 5. There are 14 residues in the CDR3. Germline CDR1 MNHNY, CDR2 SVGAGI (reference sequence). CDR3 nucleotides: TGTGCCAGCAGACTCGGACAGGGTAACACTGAAGCTTTCTTT. This translates into CASRLGQGNTEAFF.

This chain connects TRBV28 to TRBJ2-1, with TRBD2 identical over 10 bases. CDR3 length: 15 residues. J lost 6 bases, V lost 7 bases, and 9 bases had no gene match. Germline CDR1 MDHEN, CDR2 SYDVKM. The CDR3: CASIPAGGPFNEQFF. The CDR3 nucleotides are TGTGCCAGCATCCCAGCGGGAGGGCCTTTCAATGAGCAGTTCTTC.

The rearrangement joins TRBV4-3 to TRBJ1-1; 8 positions match TRBD1. The V segment lost 3 bases and the J segment 1 base; nucleotides outside the gene matches: 4. This CDR3 spans 15 amino acids. Per germline, CDR1 LGHNA and CDR2 YSLEER. CDR3 amino acids: CASSQAGTGNTEAFF. The CDR3 region has the DNA TGCGCCAGCAGCCAGGCCGGGACAGGGAACACTGAAGCTTTCTTT.

This clone turned up a few times. The chain has TRBV5-6 and TRBJ2-1; TRBD2 agrees at 8 bases. Germline V gives CDR1 SGHDT, CDR2 YYEEEE. The CDR3 loop spans 15 amino acids. The ends lost 4 bases at V and 7 bases at J; junction bases unmatched: 10. The CDR3 DNA follows: TGTGCCAGCAGCGGAGCGGGAGTAGTGATGAATGAGCAGTTCTTC. This gives the protein CASSGAGVVMNEQFF.

This clone was counted only a few times. V is TRBV4-1 and J is TRBJ2-3, with 8 bases fitting TRBD1. Trimming took 1 base from V and 3 from J; bases not matched to a gene: 6. The CDR3 is 16 residues long. CDR1 MGHRA and CDR2 YSYEKL come from the germline V gene. In nucleotides, the CDR3 is TGCGCCAGCAGCCAAGGGGGCAGGGGGCTAACAGATACGCAGTATTTT. This sequence encodes CASSQGGRGLTDTQYF.

CDR3 in amino acids: CASSFDRDSNQPQHF. Here the CDR3 DNA reads TGTGCCAGCAGCTTCGACAGGGATAGCAATCAGCCCCAGCATTTT. This chain links TRBV7-2 with TRBJ1-5, with 7 bases that match TRBD1. Germline V gives CDR1 SGHTA, CDR2 FQGNSA. This CDR3 comprises 15 residues. With 3 bases clipped from V and 0 bases from J, the junction kept 2 bases outside the gene matches. Full variable domain (remainder filled in from reference TRBV7-2 and TRBJ1-5): GAGVSQSPSNKVTEKGKDVELRCDPISGHTALYWYRQSLGQGLEFLIYFQGNSAPDKSGLPSDRFSAERTGGSVSTLTIQRTQQEDSAVYLCASSFDRDSNQPQHFGDGTRLSIL.

This chain joins TRBV7-6 and TRBJ2-7; D unresolved. The ends were cut back, 5 bases at V and 1 base at J, with 15 bases in the middle. Germline lookup yields CDR1 SGHVS and CDR2 FNYEAQ. CDR3 length: 15 amino acids. The chain's CDR3 is CASSPNLEISYEQYF. The CDR3 coding sequence is TGTGCCAGCAGCCCAAACCTGGAGATTTCCTACGAGCAGTACTTC.

The rearrangement links TRBV28 to TRBJ2-5; the match to TRBD2 covers 8 bases. The CDR3 runs 16 residues. The V gene's germline CDR1 is MDHEN and CDR2 SYDVKM. V shed 8 bases, J shed 2 bases, and the junction held 13 bases outside the gene matches. In DNA form, the CDR3 reads TGTGCCAGCGGCGTATGGGGCGGGAGGTCACAAGAGACCCAGTACTTC. Protein: CASGVWGGRSQETQYF.

The V gene is TRBV29-1, the J gene TRBJ2-1; D perhaps matches TRBD2 (6 bases). CDR3 length: 15 residues. V dropped 4 bases and J dropped 0 bases, with 13 bases sitting between them. CDR1 and CDR2 from the germline V gene are SQVTM and ANQGSEA. This CDR3 reads CSVVGTRSSYNEQFF. In DNA form, the CDR3 reads TGCAGCGTTGTAGGGACTCGGAGCTCCTACAATGAGCAGTTCTTC.

V gene TRBV28 combines with J gene TRBJ1-2; no clear D gene. This CDR3 spans 12 amino acids. Per the germline V gene, CDR1 is MDHEN and CDR2 is SYDVKM. V was shortened by 2 bases and J by 4 bases, with 5 bases between the two germline ends. The DNA of the CDR3 is TGTGCCAGCAGTTTAGGGCCCTATGGCTACACCTTC. The encoded protein is CASSLGPYGYTF.

This sequence joins TRBV7-2 and TRBJ2-3; the D is unclear. Between the trimmed V and J ends, which lost 5 bases and 5 bases, there was a span of 11 bases. Germline assignment: CDR1 SGHTA and CDR2 FQGNSA. The CDR3 consists of 13 residues. The CDR3 DNA is TGTGCCAGCAGCGTTAATCACAGAGATACGCAGTATTTT. It encodes CASSVNHRDTQYF.

The CDR3 spells CASSQDGYGYTF. In DNA, the CDR3 is TGCGCCAGCAGCCAAGACGGTTATGGCTACACCTTC. The chain couples TRBV4-3 to TRBJ1-2; D is unresolved. CDR1 LGHNA and CDR2 YSLEER come from the germline V gene. The length of the CDR3 is 12 residues. Trimming removed 0 bases from V and 5 bases from J, with 4 bases in between.